Listed here is a single T cell receptor (beta chain). The CDR3 runs 14 residues. Germline V gene lookup returns CDR1 SGHRS and CDR2 YFSETQ. V gave up 1 base and J gave up 5 bases, with 7 bases separating them. Repertoires were generated with immunoSEQ multiplex PCR, while TCRdb's copy carries only in-frame clones and drops some. The repertoire holds around 130,000 clones, with 88% as singletons. This record belongs to a study of T cell responses to AZD1222 COVID-19 vaccine. The TCR originated in an adult in good health. J is TRBJ1-6 and V is TRBV5-1; no reliable D call. The sample in question was peripheral blood, obtained on day 0 of MenACWY control vaccination. The CDR3 sequence is CASSLSGNNSPLHF. CDR3 in DNA: TGCGCCAGCAGCTTGTCAGGAAATAATTCACCCCTCCACTTT.